This T cell receptor (beta chain) was captured in a study of blood T cells in healthy people across ages. The authors isolated at least 7 million PBMCs per sample. The second PCR ran roughly 6 to 11 cycles with a sample-barcoded 5' primer and J-beta primers. Tagging of each cDNA molecule was performed by a template-switch adaptor with 12 random nucleotides. TCRdb re-called the 5' RACE reads with MiXCR, one entry per CDR3 protein. The sample shows about 1.5 million distinct CDR3 sequences, 40% to 45% of them seen only once. The J segment lost 1 base and the V segment lost 4 bases, leaving 12 bases of the junction unmatched. The CDR3 length is 17 residues. The germline V gene has CDR1 MGHRA and CDR2 YSYEKL.

Sequenced: blood. V and J are TRBV4-1 and TRBJ2-7; 8 bases agree with TRBD1. This TCR came from a woman aged 18-29 years in good health. In DNA form, the CDR3 reads TGCGCCAGCAGCCGGGCCCCAGGGGGCAGGGGGTCCTACGAGCAGTACTTC. This encodes CASSRAPGGRGSYEQYF.